This T cell receptor (beta chain) was obtained from a study of blood T cell repertoires in COVID-19. Whole-study context: PBMCs, B-cell-depleted T cells, or T cells were the source of the cDNA or gDNA that made up the material.

The CDR3 consists of 16 residues. V was clipped by 9 bases and J by 7 bases, with 28 bases between them. CDR1 is SGHTS, CDR2 YDEGEE, per germline. The assay was immunoSEQ multiplex PCR, and TCRdb's table has in-frame clones only and misses some. Among 200,000 to 250,000 clones listed, around 90% were seen once. This clonotype was sampled from a man younger than 45 with COVID-19, enrolled during active disease. Source material: peripheral blood. The J gene is TRBJ1-1, the V gene TRBV5-8, with unresolved D. The CDR3 loop reads CATRGQARFSGNEAFF. CDR3 DNA: TGTGCCACCCGAGGGCAGGCACGCTTTTCCGGGAATGAAGCTTTCTTT.